The 9 T cell receptor beta chains in this list originate from one sample, sequenced in a study of CD8+CD57+ T cells in acquired aplastic anemia. An expansion of CD8+CD57+ cells by flow cytometry had been shown in patients chosen for sequencing. For CDR3 and TCR beta VDJ profiling, genomic DNA was the template used. From the reads, TCRdb called clonotypes with MiXCR, one entry per CDR3 protein. In the table there are approximately 470,000 distinct CDR3 sequences, roughly a third of which are singletons. The specimen sequenced was sorted CD4+, CD8+, or CD8+CD57+ T cells (not recorded which) from PBMCs. The receptor set was obtained from a human donor with aplastic anemia.

The gene calls are TRBV6-1 and TRBJ1-1, with 8 bases fitting TRBD1. With V trimmed by 3 bases and J by 11 bases, 8 bases remained unmatched. Germline CDR1 reads MNHNS; CDR2 reads SASEGT. CDR3 length equals 13 residues. The CDR3 region is CASSDGQGSIAFF. DNA for the CDR3: TGTGCCAGCAGTGACGGACAGGGTTCGATCGCTTTCTTT.

As concerns this clonotype: A much larger clone lies one base from this, so it may be a read error. The genes are TRBV19 and TRBJ2-1, with D perhaps being TRBD1 or TRBD2 (6 bases each). The CDR3 length is 15 residues. Germline V gene data show CDR1 as LNHDA and CDR2 as SQIVND (reference sequence). Deletions cut 7 bases from V and 7 bases from J, with 20 bases between. The CDR3 DNA reads as TGTGCCAGTACTCGTATACCGAGGGGGGAAAATGAGCAGTTCTTC. It yields the protein CASTRIPRGENEQFF.

In this sample, this clonotype turned up a few times. This rearrangement joins TRBV19 to TRBJ2-1, with 13 nucleotides matching TRBD2. Trimming cost V 4 bases and J 2 bases; bases outside gene matches: 14. The V gene's germline CDR1 is LNHDA and CDR2 SQIVND (reference sequence). The CDR3 has 20 amino acids. The CDR3 is CASSRTFGLAGATPYNEQFF. CDR3 DNA: TGTGCCAGTAGTAGGACCTTTGGACTAGCGGGAGCCACCCCCTACAATGAGCAGTTCTTC.

Details on this clonotype: With a much larger clone just one base away, this may be a read error. Lacking the conserved final phenylalanine or tryptophan, this CDR3 likely reflects a read error. This rearrangement joins TRBV20-1 to TRBJ1-6; 8 bases line up with TRBD1. In germline, CDR1 is DFQATT, CDR2 SNEGSKA (reference sequence). The CDR3 totals 14 residues. Losses at the gene ends were 6 bases for V and 6 bases for J; bases not matched to a gene: 7. CDR3 in amino acids: CSARQGNSNSPLHS. For the CDR3, the DNA is TGCAGTGCCCGACAGGGGAATTCTAATTCACCCCTCCACTCT.

This clonotype occurred a few times. The conserved phenylalanine or tryptophan normally closing the CDR3 is absent here, so this likely arose from a read error. CDR3 residues: CSAVRLAGVIAYEQYL. In nucleotides, the CDR3 is TGCAGCGCCGTTAGACTAGCGGGAGTTATTGCCTACGAGCAGTACCTC. The gene calls are TRBV29-1 and TRBJ2-7; 12 positions match TRBD2. CDR3 length equals 16 residues. The germline gives CDR1 SQVTM, CDR2 ANQGSEA. V lost 7 bases and J lost 2; bases outside the gene matches: 12.

This chain joins TRBV11-2 and TRBJ2-2, with TRBD1 matching 8 bases. The CDR3 runs 16 residues. CDR1 is SGHAT and CDR2 is FQNNGV in the germline V gene. V gave up 5 bases and J gave up 7 bases; unmatched junction bases: 12. The CDR3 nucleotides are TGTGCCAGCAGCGTAGGCAGGACAGGGACTTTCGGGGAGCTGTTTTTT. Residues: CASSVGRTGTFGELFF.

This clonotype was recorded at least ten times. The chain uses TRBV24-1 and TRBJ2-7, with 8 positions matching TRBD2. CDR1 and CDR2 (germline): KGHDR, SFDVKD. The J segment lost 0 bases and the V segment lost 4 bases, leaving 4 bases of the junction unmatched. The CDR3 consists of 15 residues. CDR3 nucleotide sequence: TGTGCCACCAGTGAAGCGGGGGAGGCCTCCTACGAGCAGTACTTC. It specifies CATSEAGEASYEQYF.

In this sample, this clonotype turned up many times. The chain is built from TRBV20-1 and TRBJ2-7; D remains ambiguous. V shed 3 bases and J shed 5 bases, with 11 bases lying between them. Germline V CDR1 and CDR2: DFQATT, SNEGSKA (reference sequence). This CDR3 has 12 residues. DNA of the CDR3: TGCAGTGCTAGCGCTCGTTGGGACGAGCAGTACTTC. Translation gives CSASARWDEQYF.

This chain connects TRBV4-3 to TRBJ2-7; D uncertain. Germline CDR1 reads LGHNA; CDR2 reads YSLEER. CDR3 length: 15 residues. Trimming pared 0 bases from V and 6 bases from J, leaving 15 bases between. The chain's CDR3 is CASSQDYWPNSEQYF. CDR3 nucleotides: TGCGCCAGCAGCCAAGATTATTGGCCCAATAGCGAGCAGTACTTC.